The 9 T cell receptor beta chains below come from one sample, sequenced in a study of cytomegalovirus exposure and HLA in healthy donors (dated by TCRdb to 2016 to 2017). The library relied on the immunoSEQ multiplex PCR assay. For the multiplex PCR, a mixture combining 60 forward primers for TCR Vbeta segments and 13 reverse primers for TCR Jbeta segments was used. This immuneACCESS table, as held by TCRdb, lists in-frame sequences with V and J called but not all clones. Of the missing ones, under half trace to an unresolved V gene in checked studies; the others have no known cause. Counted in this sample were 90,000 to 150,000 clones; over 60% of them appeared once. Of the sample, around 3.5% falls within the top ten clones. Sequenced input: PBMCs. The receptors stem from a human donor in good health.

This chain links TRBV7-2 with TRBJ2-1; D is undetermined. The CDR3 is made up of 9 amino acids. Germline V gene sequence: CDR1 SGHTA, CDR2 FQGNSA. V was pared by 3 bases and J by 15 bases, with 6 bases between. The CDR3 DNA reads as TGTGCCAGCAGCTTCCTGTCGTTCTTC. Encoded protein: CASSFLSFF.

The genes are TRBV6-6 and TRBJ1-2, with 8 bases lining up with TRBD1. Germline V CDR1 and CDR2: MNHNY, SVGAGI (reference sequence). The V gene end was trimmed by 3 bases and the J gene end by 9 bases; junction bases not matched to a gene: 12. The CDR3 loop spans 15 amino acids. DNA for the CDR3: TGTGCCAGCAGTTATGGGACAGGAGAGCCTAAACGCTACACCTTC. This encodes CASSYGTGEPKRYTF.

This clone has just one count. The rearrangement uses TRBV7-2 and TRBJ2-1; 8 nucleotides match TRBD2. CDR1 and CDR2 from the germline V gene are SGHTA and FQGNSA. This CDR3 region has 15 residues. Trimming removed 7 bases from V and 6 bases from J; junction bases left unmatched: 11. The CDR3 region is CASTQRERDINEQFF. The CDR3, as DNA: TGTGCCAGCACCCAGCGGGAGAGGGATATCAATGAGCAGTTCTTC.

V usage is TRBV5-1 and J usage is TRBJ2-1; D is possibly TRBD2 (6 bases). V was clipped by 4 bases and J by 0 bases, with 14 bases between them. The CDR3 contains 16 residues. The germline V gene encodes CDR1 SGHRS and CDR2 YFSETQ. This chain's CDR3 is CASSPSGQTSYNEQFF. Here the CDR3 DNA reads TGCGCCAGCAGCCCCAGCGGGCAAACCTCCTACAATGAGCAGTTCTTC.

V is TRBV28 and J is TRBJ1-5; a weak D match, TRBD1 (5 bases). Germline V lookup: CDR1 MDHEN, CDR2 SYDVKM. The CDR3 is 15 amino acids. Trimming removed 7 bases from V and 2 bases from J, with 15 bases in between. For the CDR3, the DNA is TGTGCCAGCACCCTGGGAGGGGCGGGCAATCAGCCCCAGCATTTT. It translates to CASTLGGAGNQPQHF.

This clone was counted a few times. For the CDR3, the DNA is TGTGCCAGCAGCTCCAGGGTTATCACTGAAGCTTTCTTT. Translated: CASSSRVITEAFF. The chain has TRBV7-8 and TRBJ1-1, with D maybe TRBD1 (5 bases). V lost 4 bases, J lost 4 bases, and 10 bases lay in between. The CDR3 is 13 amino acids. Germline loops: CDR1 SGHVS, CDR2 FQNEAQ.

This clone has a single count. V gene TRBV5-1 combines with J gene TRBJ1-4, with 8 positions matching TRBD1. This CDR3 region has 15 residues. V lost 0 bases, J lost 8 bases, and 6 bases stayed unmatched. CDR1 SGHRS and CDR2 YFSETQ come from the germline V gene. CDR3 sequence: CASSLEGQGREKLFF. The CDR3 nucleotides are TGCGCCAGCAGCTTGGAAGGACAGGGCCGGGAAAAACTGTTTTTT.

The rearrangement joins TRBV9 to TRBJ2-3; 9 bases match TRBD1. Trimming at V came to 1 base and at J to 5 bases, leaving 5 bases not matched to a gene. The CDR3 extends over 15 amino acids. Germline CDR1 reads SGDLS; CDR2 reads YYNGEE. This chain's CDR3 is CASSVSGTGQDTQYF. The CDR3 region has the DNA TGTGCCAGCAGCGTATCTGGGACAGGGCAAGATACGCAGTATTTT. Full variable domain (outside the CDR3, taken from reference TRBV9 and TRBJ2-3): DSGVTQTPKHLITATGQRVTLRCSPRSGDLSVYWYQQSLDQGLQFLIQYYNGEERAKGNILERFSAQQFPDLHSELNLSSLELGDSALYFCASSVSGTGQDTQYFGPGTRLTVL.

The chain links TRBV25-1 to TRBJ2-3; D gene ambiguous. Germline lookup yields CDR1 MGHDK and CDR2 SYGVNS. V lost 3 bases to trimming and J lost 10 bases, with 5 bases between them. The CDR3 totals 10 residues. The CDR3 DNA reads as TGTGCCAGCAGTGATATATCGCAGTATTTT. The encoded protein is CASSDISQYF.